Sequencing of this TCR beta chain was carried out in a study of blood T cell repertoires in COVID-19. Study details: COVID-19 samples collected from the United States, Italy and Spain covered acute and convalescent phases. The analysed material was cDNA or gDNA that came from T cells, B-cell-depleted T cells, or PBMCs.

Source study methods: Amplified reference gene primers provided the basis for estimating nucleated cell counts. The table came from immunoSEQ multiplex PCR; TCRdb's copy has only in-frame clones and leaves some out. The DNA gave D and trimming, while V, J and clone size come from that table. Of about 220,000 clones in the sample, 82% were seen once. The CDR3 is made up of 15 amino acids. Germline loops: CDR1 MDHEN, CDR2 SYDVKM. With V trimmed by 3 bases and J by 2 bases, 6 bases remained unmatched. The chain has TRBV28 and TRBJ2-7, with TRBD1 identical over 8 bases. The sequencing sample was made of peripheral blood. The source of this sequence is an elderly woman with acute or convalescent COVID-19. DNA of the CDR3: TGTGCCAGCAGTTTTTATACAGGGGGAACCTACGAGCAGTACTTC. This gives the protein CASSFYTGGTYEQYF.